This paragraph covers one TCR beta chain sequence. The data belong to a study of blood T cell repertoires in COVID-19. Study-level information: Material from acute and convalescent COVID-19 was sourced from the United States, Italy and Spain. The analysed material was cDNA or gDNA that came from T cells, B-cell-depleted T cells, or PBMCs.

In the study's own analysis: Estimated nucleated cell counts came from reference gene primer amplification. Produced via immunoSEQ multiplex PCR; TCRdb's table is partial and in-frame only. The D gene and trimming were derived from the DNA, and the V and J assignments and clone size from that table. The repertoire includes approximately 220,000 clones, more than 75% of them detected once, and 4.4% sits in the top ten. CDR3 length: 14 residues. Germline CDR1 is MGHDK and CDR2 is SYGVNS. V was pared by 4 bases and J by 4 bases, with 13 bases between. Sequencing was done on a sample of peripheral blood. This TCR was sampled from a man in his forties or fifties with acute or convalescent COVID-19. The V and J genes are TRBV25-1 and TRBJ1-1; TRBD1 might be the D (5 bases). The CDR3 sequence is CASSGGGVITEAFF. CDR3 sequence (DNA): TGTGCCAGCAGTGGGGGAGGGGTGATCACTGAAGCTTTCTTT.